What follows is one T cell receptor (beta chain) and its context. The antigen remains undetermined. Sequenced by immunoSEQ multiplex PCR; TCRdb stores in-frame clones only, minus some. The sample has 55,000 to 75,000 clones, about 86% seen once. The CDR3 is made up of 16 amino acids. Germline V lookup: CDR1 SGHTA, CDR2 FQGNSA. V lost 5 bases to trimming and J lost 4 bases, with 18 bases between them. This sample is drawn from a study of glioma-infiltrating T cells after dendritic cell vaccination. Turning to the study itself: Dendritic cell vaccination trial patients had either newly diagnosed or recurrent glioblastoma. Patients received autologous tumor lysate-pulsed dendritic cell vaccination between about 2003 and 2012. Autologous tumor lysate was loaded overnight onto monocyte-derived dendritic cells grown approximately seven days with IL-4 and GM-CSF.

Stated time point: after dendritic cell vaccination, including at tumor progression/relapse. General study points: Patients with more pretreatment TILs had longer time to progression and survival.

The material sequenced was blood, taken after dendritic cell vaccination. The V and J genes are TRBV7-2 and TRBJ1-5; D possibly corresponds to TRBD1 (6 bases). The TCR sequence derives from a human donor with glioblastoma. For the CDR3, the DNA is TGTGCCAGCAGCCCCGAGGCCCTAACAGGGAATCAGCCCCAGCATTTT. This codes for CASSPEALTGNQPQHF. Full variable domain (missing parts from reference TRBV7-2 and TRBJ1-5): GAGVSQSPSNKVTEKGKDVELRCDPISGHTALYWYRQSLGQGLEFLIYFQGNSAPDKSGLPSDRFSAERTGGSVSTLTIQRTQQEDSAVYLCASSPEALTGNQPQHFGDGTRLSIL.